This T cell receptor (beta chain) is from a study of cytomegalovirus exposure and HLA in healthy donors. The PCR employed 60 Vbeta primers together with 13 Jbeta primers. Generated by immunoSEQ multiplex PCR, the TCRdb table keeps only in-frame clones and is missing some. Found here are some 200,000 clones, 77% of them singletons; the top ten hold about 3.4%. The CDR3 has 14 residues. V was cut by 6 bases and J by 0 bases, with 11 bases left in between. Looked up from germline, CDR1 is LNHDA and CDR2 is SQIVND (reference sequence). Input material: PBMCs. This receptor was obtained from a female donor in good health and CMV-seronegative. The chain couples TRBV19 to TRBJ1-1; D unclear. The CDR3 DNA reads TGTGCCAGTAGCTTAATAAATGTGAACACTGAAGCTTTCTTT. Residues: CASSLINVNTEAFF.